This T cell receptor beta chain was observed in a study of CD8+ T cells in alopecia areata. Study background: Those treated were given oral tofacitinib at 5 to 10 mg twice daily. The study, taken as a whole, reports: For patients receiving tofacitinib, scalp clonality and expanded CD8+ clones among the top 100 significantly decreased.

cDNA serving as the sequencing template came from extracted, reverse transcribed RNA. The assay was immunoSEQ multiplex PCR, and TCRdb's table has in-frame clones only and misses some. Among hundreds of thousands of clones, around 66% were seen once, and the ten largest hold around 1.3%. As regards this clone: Its cognate antigen is unknown.

This CDR3 is 11 amino acids long. The germline gives CDR1 SQVTM, CDR2 ANQGSEA. V was clipped by 6 bases and J by 7 bases; unmatched bases: 3. This sample's treatment: oral pan-JAK inhibitor, 5-10 mg twice daily. Obtained from alopecia areata patients were lesional scalp punch biopsies along with peripheral blood. Sorting of PBMCs yielded the CD4+ and CD8+ T cells. The input for sequencing was CD4+ T cells sorted from blood, taken between weeks 43 and 45, from a patient treated with tofacitinib. This sequence originates from a human donor with alopecia areata. This chain links TRBV29-1 with TRBJ1-1; TRBD1 matches at 9 bases. This CDR3 is CSVGGQGEAFF. DNA of the CDR3: TGCAGCGTCGGGGGACAGGGTGAAGCTTTCTTT.